This T cell receptor beta chain stems from a study of beta chain features in type 1 diabetes. The study's findings and limits: For patients, the naive, central memory and Treg TCRB repertoires appeared more alike than for healthy donors.

Researchers reported sorting CD4+ naive, central memory, regulatory and stem cell-like memory cells via CD45RO/CCR7/CD25/CD127/CD95/CD27. This clone appeared a few times. Its antigen is unknown. Investigators reverse transcribed all isolated RNA, so they sequenced expressed TCRB transcripts. This table comes from immunoSEQ multiplex PCR, and its TCRdb copy is limited to in-frame clones, with some not included. The sample contains 400,000 to 450,000 clones, over 11% of which appear only once. V trimming: 4 bases; J trimming: 8 bases; junction bases outside the gene matches: 15. Germline-derived CDR1 and CDR2 are SGHTA and FQGTGA. The CDR3 consists of 17 residues.

The sequenced material came from naive CD4+ T cells from blood. The sequence was collected from a man between 25 and 39 years old in good health. The chain couples TRBV7-3 to TRBJ2-1; 9 bases fit TRBD2. CDR3 DNA sequence: TGTGCCAGCAGCTCCGGCTCCGGACTAGCGCGGGGCGATGAGCAGTTCTTC. It encodes CASSSGSGLARGDEQFF.